The 8 T cell receptor beta chains in this list originate from one sample, sequenced in a study of blood T cell repertoires in COVID-19 (TCRdb year 2020). The method behind the library was the immunoSEQ multiplex PCR assay. TCRdb's version of the immuneACCESS table is confined to in-frame rearrangements and falls short of the full clone set. An unresolved V gene accounts for under half of the shortfall where checked; the remainder is of unknown origin. Recorded for this sample are more than 100,000 clones; 70% to 90% of them occurred a single time. Around 3.4% of the sample is in the top ten clones. Sequenced: peripheral blood. The source is a woman aged 60-75 years with acute or convalescent COVID-19.

The chain carries TRBV12-3 or TRBV12-4 and TRBJ1-6; D gene ambiguous. This CDR3 region has 12 residues. Trimming removed 6 bases from V and 5 bases from J, with 5 bases in between. CDR3 in amino acids: CASSTNNSPLHF. Written as DNA, the CDR3 is TGTGCCAGCAGCACAAATAATTCACCCCTCCACTTT.

On this clone itself: A much larger clone lies one base from this, so it may be a read error. V usage is TRBV2 and J usage is TRBJ1-5; 7 nucleotides line up with TRBD1. The CDR3 length is 14 residues. V dropped 5 bases and J dropped 2; count of bases not matched to a gene: 3. Germline V gives CDR1 SNHLY, CDR2 FYNNEI. Written as DNA, the CDR3 is TGTGCCAGCAGTTTTGGACAGGGCAATCAGCCCCAGCATTTT. Translating gives CASSFGQGNQPQHF.

This clone was detected once. CDR3 nucleotide sequence: TGCGCCAGCAGCCAAGAAGGTTTAATTAGAGGAGGGCGGTCTCTCGAGACCCAGTACTTC. Its translation is CASSQEGLIRGGRSLETQYF. The chain recombines TRBV4-1 with TRBJ2-5; tentatively, D is TRBD2 (6 bases). The V and J ends lost 0 bases and 5 bases respectively, with 28 bases between them. The length of the CDR3 is 20 residues. The germline gives CDR1 MGHRA, CDR2 YSYEKL.

The chain recombines TRBV11-3 with TRBJ2-7, with 11 bases aligning to TRBD1. The closer fit of TRBJ2-1 to the DNA end suggests the J call may be wrong. The CDR3 runs to 14 residues. The germline V gene encodes CDR1 SGHNT and CDR2 YENEEA. The CDR3 region has the DNA TGTGCCAGCAGCTTGGGACAGGGGGTAAATGAGCAGTTCTTC. Its translation is CASSLGQGVNEQFF.

The chain is built from TRBV12-3 or TRBV12-4 and TRBJ2-5; D is uncertain. V was clipped by 2 bases and J by 4 bases, with 5 bases between them. The CDR3 is made up of 12 amino acids. CDR3 coding DNA: TGTGCCAGCAGTTTAACGGGAGAGACCCAGTACTTC. As protein: CASSLTGETQYF.

The count of this clone is one. This chain joins TRBV19 and TRBJ1-1; D not certain. With 2 bases removed from V and 8 bases from J, the gap between germline ends came to 12 bases. The CDR3 spans 13 residues. The germline V gene has CDR1 LNHDA and CDR2 SQIVND (reference sequence). CDR3 loop: CASSITRDQEAFF. DNA of the CDR3: TGTGCCAGTAGTATAACGAGGGATCAAGAAGCTTTCTTT.

This chain connects TRBV19 to TRBJ2-3; 15 bases align to TRBD2. Looked up from germline, CDR1 is LNHDA and CDR2 is SQIVND (reference sequence). CDR3 size: 17 residues. Trimming took 8 bases from V and 1 from J; bases not matched to a gene: 7. The CDR3 DNA is TGTGCCAGTGGCCTCGGACTAGCGGGAGGGGGCACAGATACGCAGTATTTT. Translation gives CASGLGLAGGGTDTQYF.

This clone was seen more than once but under ten times. The chain has TRBV9 and TRBJ2-1, with 13 bases fitting TRBD2. V dropped 0 bases and J dropped 4; count of bases not matched to a gene: 7. The germline V gene has CDR1 SGDLS and CDR2 YYNGEE. The CDR3 runs 18 residues. CDR3 nucleotide sequence: TGTGCCAGCAGCGTAGCTACCGGGACTAGCGGGGTTTACAATGAGCAGTTCTTC. The encoded protein is CASSVATGTSGVYNEQFF.